A selection of T cell receptor beta chains follows, all from one sample in a study of T-cell memory formation after mild COVID-19. MiXCR was run by TCRdb on the 5' RACE reads, yielding one entry per CDR3 protein. The sample has around 440,000 distinct CDR3 sequences, roughly 18% seen once. The sequenced sample was PBMCs or a T cell subset sorted from them (not recorded which). Receptors originate from an adult woman who had mild COVID-19 (a few samples of this study predate the infection). Cell type and time point are not known. The CDR3 runs from the conserved cysteine through the conserved F or W. A D gene is named only where the DNA matches it firmly. A clone size is listed for some rows: how often the clone was seen (once, few, many), or a class if it is expanded.

D,size,V,J,DNA,CDR3
.,.,TRBV5-5,TRBJ1-2,TGTGCCAGCAGCTTGGTGGTTCTCGTGAGGAGTGGCTACACCTTC,CASSLVVLVRSGYTF
.,few,TRBV30,TRBJ2-7,TGTGCCTGGAGTGTACAGGGACCCCCGGGGGAGCAGTACTTC,CAWSVQGPPGEQYF
TRBD2,.,TRBV6-5,TRBJ2-1,TGTGCCAGCAGTTACTCCCTAGCGGGGATTGAGCAGTTCTTC,CASSYSLAGIEQFF
.,few,TRBV6-5,TRBJ2-1,TGTGCCAGCAGTTTAAGTCGTGGAGGCCGAAATGAGCAGTTCTTC,CASSLSRGGRNEQFF
.,.,TRBV4-3,TRBJ2-7,TGCGCCAGCAGCCAAGATCGCGGGCGGTACGAGCAGTACTTC,CASSQDRGRYEQYF
TRBD1,few,TRBV11-2,TRBJ2-1,TGTGCCAGCAGCTTGGGATTACAGGGGTATTTTGGGGAGCAGTTCTTC,CASSLGLQGYFGEQFF
.,few,TRBV4-3,TRBJ2-1,TGCGCCAGCAGCCAAATCTCAAGTTCCTACAATGAGCAGTTCTTC,CASSQISSSYNEQFF
TRBD1,few,TRBV6-2/TRBV6-3,TRBJ1-1,TGTGCCAGCATATCCGGGACAGGGGGCGTCGCTGAAGCTTTCTTT,CASISGTGGVAEAFF
.,few,TRBV25-1,TRBJ2-5,TGTGCCAGCAGTGAACAGAGAGAGACCCAGTACTTC,CASSEQRETQYF
.,.,TRBV25-1,TRBJ1-1,TGTGCCAGCAGTGAATCTCGGCGGGCGGGCACTGAAGCTTTCTTT,CASSESRRAGTEAFF
.,.,TRBV5-6,TRBJ1-4,TGTGCCAGCAGCGAGGAGGGTCTGGGGACTAATGAAAAACTGTTTTTT,CASSEEGLGTNEKLFF
.,.,TRBV27,TRBJ2-5,TGTGCCAGCAGTAGGACAGCCATAAGACAAGAGACCCAGTACTTC,CASSRTAIRQETQYF
.,.,TRBV7-6,TRBJ1-6,TGTGCCAGCAGTTCGGGTCCTCGTGAGAGCTCCTATAATTCACCCCTCCACTTT,CASSSGPRESSYNSPLHF
.,few,TRBV21-1,TRBJ2-1,TGTGCCAGCGGAGGTAGGAATGAGCAGTTCTTC,CASGGRNEQFF
.,few,TRBV5-1,TRBJ2-7,TGCGCCAGCAGCTTCGCCGTAGGGGACGAGCAGTACTTC,CASSFAVGDEQYF
TRBD1,few,TRBV12-3/TRBV12-4,TRBJ1-2,TGTGCCAGTACGGGACAGGGGATAGGGGATGGCTACACCTTC,CASTGQGIGDGYTF
.,few,TRBV6-5,TRBJ1-5,TGTGCCAGCAGTTACTCCCCGCCCCAGCATTTT,CASSYSPPQHF
.,few,TRBV5-6,TRBJ2-3,TGTGCCAGCAGCCCCGATCAGCGCACAGATACGCAGTATTTT,CASSPDQRTDTQYF
TRBD2,few,TRBV4-2,TRBJ2-5,TGTGCCAGCAGCCAAGATTTTAGCGGGGGGGGTGAGACCCAGTACTTC,CASSQDFSGGGETQYF
.,.,TRBV7-8,TRBJ1-2,TGTGCCAGCAGCTCCCGAGGGGGCTATGGCTACACCTTC,CASSSRGGYGYTF
.,.,TRBV9,TRBJ1-5,TGTGCCAGCAGCGCGTCCCAGTCCAATCAGCCCCAGCATTTT,CASSASQSNQPQHF
.,few,TRBV27,TRBJ1-5,TGTGCCAGCGGACGATCTGGTGATCAGCCCCAGCATTTT,CASGRSGDQPQHF
.,few,TRBV10-2,TRBJ1-4,TGCGCCAGCATGGGTGGATCCAATAATGAAAAACTGTTTTTT,CASMGGSNNEKLFF
.,few,TRBV4-3,TRBJ1-1,TGCGCCAGCAGCCAAGATCCCAGGGGAGTACAGAGAGCTTTCTTT,CASSQDPRGVQRAFF
TRBD2,.,TRBV5-1,TRBJ2-3,TGCGCCAGCAGCTTGATCGGCGGGGGGTTCAGCACAGATACGCAGTATTTT,CASSLIGGGFSTDTQYF
.,few,TRBV5-1,TRBJ2-6,TGCGCCAGCAGTTTCTATAGGGGCGAAGGGGCCAACGTCCTGACTTTC,CASSFYRGEGANVLTF
TRBD2,few,TRBV24-1,TRBJ2-1,TGTGCCACCAGTGAGCCGGGACTAGCCAATGAGCAGTTCTTC,CATSEPGLANEQFF
.,few,TRBV11-3,TRBJ1-1,TGTGCCAGCAGCACAGGTGGTCTAACGAACACTGAAGCTTTCTTT,CASSTGGLTNTEAFF
.,.,TRBV14,TRBJ1-1,TGTGCCAGCAGACCGGGGGGGGTCCCAACGGTAGCTTTCTTT,CASRPGGVPTVAFF
TRBD1,.,TRBV3-1,TRBJ1-6,TGTGCCAGCAGCCTAGGGACAGGGGATTCACCCCTCCACTTT,CASSLGTGDSPLHF
.,.,TRBV7-2,TRBJ1-1,TGTGCCAGCAGCTTAAAGGGACCCGCCGCGCGCTCGAACACTGAAGCTTTCTTT,CASSLKGPAARSNTEAFF
.,once,TRBV30,TRBJ2-7,TGTGCCTGGAGAAAATTTGTTACGCAGTACTTC,CAWRKFVTQYF
TRBD2,.,TRBV5-1,TRBJ2-3,TGCGCCAGCAGCTTGGGAGGGGGACTAGCAGCAGTTGGAGATACGCAGTATTTT,CASSLGGGLAAVGDTQYF
.,.,TRBV27,TRBJ2-7,TGTGCCAGCAGTTTATTTCGGGGCTCCTACGAGCAGTACTTC,CASSLFRGSYEQYF
.,.,TRBV7-8,TRBJ2-3,TGTGCCAGCAGGCAGTATGGGCGAAGCACAGATACGCAGTATTTT,CASRQYGRSTDTQYF
.,.,TRBV6-5,TRBJ2-3,TGTGCCAGCAAGTCAGATACGCAGTATTTT,CASKSDTQYF
.,many,TRBV11-3,TRBJ2-7,TGTGCCAGCAGCCCCCAGGGGGGTATGTCTTACGAGCAGTACTTC,CASSPQGGMSYEQYF
.,.,TRBV24-1,TRBJ2-5,TGTGCCACCAGTGACCCGTCTGGGCTGGGTGAGACCCAGTACTTC,CATSDPSGLGETQYF
TRBD2,few,TRBV7-2,TRBJ2-1,TGTGCCAGCAGCTTAGACCTAGCGGGTCTTAATGAGCAGTTCTTC,CASSLDLAGLNEQFF
TRBD2,few,TRBV12-3/TRBV12-4,TRBJ2-7,TGTGCCAGCAGTTTTCGACTAGCGGGCTCCCAGTCCTACGAGCAGTACTTC,CASSFRLAGSQSYEQYF
.,.,TRBV6-4,TRBJ2-3,TGTGCCAGCACCGGGGACGGGTTGAAAGATACGCAGTATTTT,CASTGDGLKDTQYF
.,few,TRBV18,TRBJ2-1,TGTGCCAGCTCACCACCGCTACAGGAATTTTACAATGAGCAGTTCTTC,CASSPPLQEFYNEQFF
.,.,TRBV4-3,TRBJ2-3,TGCGCCAGCAGCCAAGATAGGGCCAGTCCGGATACGCAGTATTTT,CASSQDRASPDTQYF
TRBD1,.,TRBV6-5,TRBJ1-1,TGTGCCAGCAGTTACTATCTAGGGGACAGGGAAGGTGAAGCTTTCTTT,CASSYYLGDREGEAFF
TRBD1,.,TRBV5-1,TRBJ1-2,TGCGCCAGCAGCTTGGCGGGGACAGGGGCCCTGCACTTC,CASSLAGTGALHF
.,.,TRBV12-3/TRBV12-4,TRBJ2-6,TGTGCCAGCAGACTCGACTCTGGGGCCAACGTCCTGACTTTC,CASRLDSGANVLTF
.,many,TRBV12-3/TRBV12-4,TRBJ2-7,TGTGCCAGCAGCTATGGATCCTACGAGCAGTACTTC,CASSYGSYEQYF
.,.,TRBV12-3/TRBV12-4,TRBJ1-1,TGTGCCAGCAGTTTTAGATTTGCTGAAGCTTTCTTT,CASSFRFAEAFF
.,.,TRBV7-9,TRBJ1-1,TGTGCCAGCAGCCAGATCGGCACTGAAGCTTTCTTT,CASSQIGTEAFF
.,.,TRBV12-3/TRBV12-4,TRBJ2-3,TGTGCCAGCAGGCTAGGTGGTGCCGGGGATACGCAGTATTTT,CASRLGGAGDTQYF
TRBD2,.,TRBV12-3/TRBV12-4,TRBJ2-3,TGTGCCAGCAGTCTAGGGACTAGCGGGAGGGCGGCAGATACGCAGTATTTT,CASSLGTSGRAADTQYF
.,.,TRBV3-1,TRBJ2-7,TGTGCCAGCAGCCCGCCGTGGCAGGGGAAAGACGAGCAGTACTTC,CASSPPWQGKDEQYF